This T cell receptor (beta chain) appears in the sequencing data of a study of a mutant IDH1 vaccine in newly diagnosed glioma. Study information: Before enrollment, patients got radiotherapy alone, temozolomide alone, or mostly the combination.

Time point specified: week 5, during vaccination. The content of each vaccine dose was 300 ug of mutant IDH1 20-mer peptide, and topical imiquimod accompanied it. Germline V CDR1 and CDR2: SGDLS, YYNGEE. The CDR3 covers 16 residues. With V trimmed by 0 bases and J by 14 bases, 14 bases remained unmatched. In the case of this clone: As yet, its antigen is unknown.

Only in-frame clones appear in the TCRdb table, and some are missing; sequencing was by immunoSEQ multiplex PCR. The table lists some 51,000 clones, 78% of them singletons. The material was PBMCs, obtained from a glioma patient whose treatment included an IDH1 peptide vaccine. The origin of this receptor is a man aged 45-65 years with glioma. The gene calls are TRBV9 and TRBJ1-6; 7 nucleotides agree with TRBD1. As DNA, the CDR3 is TGTGCCAGCAGCGTAGCCCCGGGACAGACTACGGGAACCCTCCACTTT. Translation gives CASSVAPGQTTGTLHF.